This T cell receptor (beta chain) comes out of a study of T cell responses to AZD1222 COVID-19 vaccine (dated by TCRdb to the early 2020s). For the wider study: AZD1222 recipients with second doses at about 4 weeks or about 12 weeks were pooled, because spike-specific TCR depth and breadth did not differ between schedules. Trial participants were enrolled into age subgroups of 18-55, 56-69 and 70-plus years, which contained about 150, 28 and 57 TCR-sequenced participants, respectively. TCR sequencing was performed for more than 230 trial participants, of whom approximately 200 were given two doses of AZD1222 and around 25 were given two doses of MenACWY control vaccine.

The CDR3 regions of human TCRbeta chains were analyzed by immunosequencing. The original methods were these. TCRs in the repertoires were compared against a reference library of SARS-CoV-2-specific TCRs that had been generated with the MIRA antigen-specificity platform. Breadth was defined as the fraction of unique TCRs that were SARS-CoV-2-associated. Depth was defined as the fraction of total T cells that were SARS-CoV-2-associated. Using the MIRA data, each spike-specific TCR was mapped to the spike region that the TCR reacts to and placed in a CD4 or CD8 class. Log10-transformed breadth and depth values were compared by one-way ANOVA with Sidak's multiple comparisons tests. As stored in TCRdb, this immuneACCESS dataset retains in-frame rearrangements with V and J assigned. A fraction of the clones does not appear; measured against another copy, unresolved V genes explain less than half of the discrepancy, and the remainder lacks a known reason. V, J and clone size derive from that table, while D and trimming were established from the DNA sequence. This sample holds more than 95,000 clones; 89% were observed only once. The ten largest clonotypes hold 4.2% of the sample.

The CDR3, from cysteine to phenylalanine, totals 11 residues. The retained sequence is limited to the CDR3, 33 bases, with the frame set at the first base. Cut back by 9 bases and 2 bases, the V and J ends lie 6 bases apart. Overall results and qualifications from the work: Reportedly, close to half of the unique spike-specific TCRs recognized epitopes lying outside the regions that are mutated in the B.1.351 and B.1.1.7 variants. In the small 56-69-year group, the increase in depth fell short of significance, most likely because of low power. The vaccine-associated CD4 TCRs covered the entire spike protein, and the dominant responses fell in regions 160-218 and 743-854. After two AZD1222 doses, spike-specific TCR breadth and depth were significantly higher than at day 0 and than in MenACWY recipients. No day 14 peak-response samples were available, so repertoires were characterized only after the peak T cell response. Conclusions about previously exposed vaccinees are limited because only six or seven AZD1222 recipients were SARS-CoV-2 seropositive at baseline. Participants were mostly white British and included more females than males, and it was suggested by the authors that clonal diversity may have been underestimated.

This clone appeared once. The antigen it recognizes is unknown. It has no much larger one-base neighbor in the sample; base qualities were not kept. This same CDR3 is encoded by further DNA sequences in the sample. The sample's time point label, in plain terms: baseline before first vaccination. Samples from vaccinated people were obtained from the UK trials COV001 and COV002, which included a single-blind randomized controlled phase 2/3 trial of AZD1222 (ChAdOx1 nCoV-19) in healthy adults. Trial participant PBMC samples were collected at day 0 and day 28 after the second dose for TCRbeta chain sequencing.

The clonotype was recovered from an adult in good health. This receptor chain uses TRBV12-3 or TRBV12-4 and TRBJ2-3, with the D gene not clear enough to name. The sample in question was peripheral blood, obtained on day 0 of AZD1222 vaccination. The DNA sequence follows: TGTGCCAGTCGGATCACAGATACGCAGTATTTT. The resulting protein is CASRITDTQYF.